This is a list of T cell receptor beta chains from one sample in a study of T cells in Graves' hyperthyroidism and ophthalmopathy. TCRdb re-called the multiplex PCR reads through MiXCR, storing one row per CDR3 protein. The data show 300,000 to 450,000 distinct CDR3 sequences, 15% to 19% seen once. The sample taken for sequencing was blood. Receptors originate from a young woman with Graves' hyperthyroidism that later progressed to Graves' ophthalmopathy. Both conserved end residues are part of each CDR3. D genes are given only for firm matches. Clone size, where shown, is once, few, many, or a class for clones that have expanded.

V	size	D	J	CDR3	DNA
TRBV10-3	few	.	TRBJ2-5	CAISDYRGQETQYF	TGTGCCATCAGTGACTACAGAGGACAAGAGACCCAGTACTTC
TRBV7-6	.	TRBD1	TRBJ1-4	CASSFRSGGLESNEKLFF	TGTGCCAGCAGCTTCCGGTCAGGGGGCTTGGAGTCTAATGAAAAACTGTTTTTT
TRBV29-1	few	.	TRBJ2-2	CSVVSGLSTGELFF	TGCAGCGTTGTGTCAGGGTTGAGCACCGGGGAGCTGTTTTTT
TRBV5-1	few	TRBD1	TRBJ2-5	CASSRGTGRLETQYF	TGCGCCAGCAGCCGGGGGACAGGTCGCTTGGAGACCCAGTACTTC
TRBV20-1	many	.	TRBJ2-3	CSASQDSNNESSTDTQYF	TGCAGTGCTAGCCAGGACAGTAATAACGAATCTAGCACAGATACGCAGTATTTT
TRBV7-9	few	.	TRBJ1-2	CASRPEGNYGYTF	TGTGCCAGCAGACCTGAAGGCAACTATGGCTACACCTTC
TRBV28	.	.	TRBJ1-6	CASTFDDRRGSALHF	TGTGCCAGCACCTTTGATGACAGGAGAGGTTCGGCCCTCCACTTT
TRBV9	.	TRBD2	TRBJ2-7	CASSSGTSEHYEQYF	TGTGCCAGCAGCTCAGGGACTAGCGAGCACTACGAGCAGTACTTC
TRBV6-1	many	.	TRBJ2-7	CATLLGYEQYF	TGTGCCACCCTTTTGGGCTACGAGCAGTACTTC
TRBV9	many	TRBD2	TRBJ2-2	CASSRRTSVRAGELFF	TGTGCCAGCAGCAGACGTACTAGCGTACGTGCCGGGGAGCTGTTTTTT
TRBV7-6	many	.	TRBJ2-7	CASRPTAVDYEQYF	TGTGCCAGCAGGCCGACCGCCGTTGACTACGAGCAGTACTTC
TRBV10-3	many	.	TRBJ1-5	CAISEGRTSNQPQHF	TGTGCCATCAGTGAGGGTCGGACAAGCAATCAGCCCCAGCATTTT
TRBV4-1	.	.	TRBJ2-1	CASSQARQARVRNNEQFF	TGCGCCAGCAGCCAAGCCCGACAGGCCCGTGTTCGAAACAATGAGCAGTTCTTC
TRBV3-2	.	.	TRBJ2-7	CASSHDSSYEQYF	TGTGCCAGCAGCCACGACTCGTCCTACGAGCAGTACTTC
TRBV18	.	.	TRBJ2-7	CASSGVGTQYEQYF	TGTGCCAGCTCCGGGGTGGGCACACAGTACGAGCAGTACTTC
TRBV6-1	.	.	TRBJ2-3	CASSERKRSTDTQYF	TGTGCCAGCAGTGAAAGGAAGCGGAGCACAGATACGCAGTATTTT
TRBV20-1	.	.	TRBJ2-7	CSATPGGLTREQYF	TGCAGTGCTACCCCCGGGGGTCTGACTCGCGAGCAGTACTTC
TRBV19	once	TRBD2	TRBJ2-7	CASSIAASGRAHEQYF	TGTGCCAGTAGTATAGCAGCTAGCGGGAGAGCCCACGAGCAGTACTTC
TRBV12-3/TRBV12-4	many	TRBD1	TRBJ2-1	CASSSPGQGSNEQFF	TGTGCCAGCAGTTCCCCGGGACAGGGATCCAATGAGCAGTTCTTC
TRBV25-1	many	TRBD1	TRBJ2-2	CASSGRQGGTGELFF	TGTGCCAGCAGTGGACGACAGGGTGGCACCGGGGAGCTGTTTTTT
TRBV5-5	many	TRBD2	TRBJ2-3	CASSPSGTSRDTDTQYF	TGTGCCAGCAGCCCCTCCGGGACTAGCAGGGACACAGATACGCAGTATTTT
TRBV11-2	.	TRBD1	TRBJ1-6	CASSNTEGAGGSSYNSPLHF	TGTGCCAGCAGCAATACGGAGGGGGCTGGGGGTTCTTCCTATAATTCACCCCTCCACTTT